This T cell receptor beta chain emerged from a study of OX40 agonist ivuxolimab in advanced cancers. Study-wide context: Ivuxolimab, which patients received intravenously every 2 weeks, was dosed at 0.01 to 10 mg/kg. General observations from the study: Dosing at 0.1 to 3.0 mg/kg was accompanied by clonal expansion of CD4+ and CD8+ blood T cells by week 6.

Clones were read by immunoSEQ multiplex PCR, and TCRdb kept only the in-frame ones, dropping some. This sample has some 60,000 clones, with 84% found just once. Drawing of blood for sampling happened at baseline, at cycle 4 day 1, and at cycle 7 day 1. Comment on this clone: What it recognizes is unknown.

The V segment lost 4 bases and the J segment 3 bases; nucleotides outside the gene matches: 6. This CDR3 has 14 residues. Germline V gene lookup returns CDR1 SGHRS and CDR2 YFSETQ. The source material was CD4+ or CD8+ T cells sorted from blood, sampled in a trial of the OX40 agonist ivuxolimab. V gene TRBV5-1 combines with J gene TRBJ1-1, with 7 bases fitting TRBD1. This clonotype was sampled from an adult with an advanced solid tumor such as melanoma, head and neck, liver or kidney cancer. CDR3 in amino acids: CASSGDSDYTEAFF. The CDR3 DNA is TGCGCCAGCAGCGGGGACAGCGATTACACTGAAGCTTTCTTT.